The TCR beta chain described here comes from a study of breast tumors, draining lymph nodes, adjacent tissues (TCRdb year 2016). In terms of the full investigation: The study compared TCR beta repertoires across tumor, adjacent nontumor tissue and axillary lymph nodes from breast cancer patients. In human breast cancer, the study set out to evaluate how tumor, surrounding tissue and draining lymph node repertoires relate to one another and whether T cells may move between these sites. Results and caveats for the whole study, not just this receptor: The data were considered consistent with the idea that most tumor T cells come from the lymph node and then expand in tumor tissue. The study presented the conclusion that tumor T cells originate in lymph nodes as consistent with a hypothesis, not as something directly demonstrated. Tumor and nontumor tissue repertoires were found to be significantly more similar in luminal-like than in basal-like breast cancer. Tumors showed preferential V and J gene usage, and their T-cell repertoire diversity fell below that of lymph nodes yet above that of nontumor tissue.

Sequencing instrument: Illumina HiSeq 2000. Multiplex PCR amplification was used to build the TCR beta chain libraries. The amplified TCR beta chain products were analyzed by high-throughput sequencing. In TCRdb, the public reads were trimmed at Q25 with fastp and aligned with MiXCR, with productive beta chains retained. Merged by CDR3 protein, the rows form single entries marked with the most common genes and DNA. For this sample the table gives 84,000 or so distinct CDR3 sequences, of which around 29% were detected only once. Jointly, the top ten make up over 7.5% of the sample. The axillary draining lymph nodes of breast cancer patients were the source of the lymph node samples. Trimming leaves V shorter by 3 bases and J shorter by 3 bases, with the junction holding 4 bases beyond the gene matches. Via the germline V gene, CDR1 is SGHTS and CDR2 YDEGEE. The CDR3, cysteine through phenylalanine, is 15 amino acids long. The only DNA kept is the CDR3, 45 bases in frame from the first base.

This clonotype occurred many times. Its binding antigen is unknown. Base qualities were left out, and no much larger clone turns up one base away. This sequence was found in a female donor with breast cancer. Some clones in this sample may be carry-over from other donors' samples. The sample comprised axillary lymph node tissue. The sequence is built from TRBV5-8 and TRBJ2-2, with 8 bases in between that match TRBD1. Read as DNA, the sequence is TGTGCCAGCAGCTCCGGGACAGGTTACACCGGGGAGCTGTTTTTT. It specifies CASSSGTGYTGELFF.